This T cell receptor beta chain appears in the sequencing data of a study of T cells expressing NK-cell markers. For TCR beta, cDNA was produced by 5'RACE template switching with UMIs. Reanalyzing the 5' RACE reads, TCRdb keeps one entry per CDR3 protein, without DNA. The clone table shows 300,000 to 500,000 distinct CDR3 sequences, with the ten largest holding approximately 11%. This CDR3 has 12 residues. The V call is TRBV12-3 or TRBV12-4, the J call TRBJ1-1. This clonotype originated in a woman aged 50 to 65 in good health. The sequencing sample was made of blood T cells: a sorted CD56 or NKG2C T cell subset, CD4+ or CD8+ T cells, or bulk PBMC T cells (not recorded which). This CDR3 reads CASSFRAGQAFF.